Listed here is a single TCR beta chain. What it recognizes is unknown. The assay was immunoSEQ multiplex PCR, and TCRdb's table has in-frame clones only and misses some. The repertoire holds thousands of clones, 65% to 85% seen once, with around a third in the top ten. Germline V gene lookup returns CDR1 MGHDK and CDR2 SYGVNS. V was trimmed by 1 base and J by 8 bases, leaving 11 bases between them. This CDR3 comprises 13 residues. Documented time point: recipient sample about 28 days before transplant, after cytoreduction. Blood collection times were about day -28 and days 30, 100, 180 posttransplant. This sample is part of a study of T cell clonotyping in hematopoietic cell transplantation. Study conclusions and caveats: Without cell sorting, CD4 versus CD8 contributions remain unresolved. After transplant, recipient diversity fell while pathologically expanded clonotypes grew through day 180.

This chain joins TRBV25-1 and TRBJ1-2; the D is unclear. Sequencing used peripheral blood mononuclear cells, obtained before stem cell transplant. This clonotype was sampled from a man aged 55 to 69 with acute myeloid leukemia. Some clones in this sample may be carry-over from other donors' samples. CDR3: CASSELGSTGYTF. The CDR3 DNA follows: TGTGCCAGCAGTGAATTGGGCTCTACCGGCTACACCTTC.